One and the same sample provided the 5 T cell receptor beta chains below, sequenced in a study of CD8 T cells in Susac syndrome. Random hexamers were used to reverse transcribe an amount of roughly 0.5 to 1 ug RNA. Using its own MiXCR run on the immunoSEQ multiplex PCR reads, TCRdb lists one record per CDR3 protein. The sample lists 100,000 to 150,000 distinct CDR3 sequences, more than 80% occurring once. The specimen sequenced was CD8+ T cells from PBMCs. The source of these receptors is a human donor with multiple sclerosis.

In nucleotides, the CDR3 is TGTGCCAGCAGTGACATCGTGGGTGCGGGGCGGGAGGGCAGGCACGAGCAGTACGTC. Its protein is CASSDIVGAGREGRHEQYV. The rearrangement uses TRBV6-4 and TRBJ2-7; TRBD2 matches 9 bases. J was trimmed by 5 bases and V by 2 bases; bases with no gene match: 19. The germline CDR1 and CDR2 sequences are MRHNA and SNTAGT. This CDR3 is built from 19 residues.

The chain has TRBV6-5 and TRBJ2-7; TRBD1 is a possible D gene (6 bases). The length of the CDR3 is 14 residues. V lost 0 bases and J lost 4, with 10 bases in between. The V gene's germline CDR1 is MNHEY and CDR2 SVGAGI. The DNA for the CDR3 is TGTGCCAGCAGTTACTCGCAGGGGACGTACGAGCAGTACTTC. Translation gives CASSYSQGTYEQYF.

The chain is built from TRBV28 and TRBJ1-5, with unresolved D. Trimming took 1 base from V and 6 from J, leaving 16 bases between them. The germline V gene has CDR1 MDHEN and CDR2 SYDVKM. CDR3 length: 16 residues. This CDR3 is CASSLSGRRLGQPQHF. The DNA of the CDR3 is TGTGCCAGCAGTTTATCCGGCCGACGTCTGGGTCAGCCCCAGCATTTT.

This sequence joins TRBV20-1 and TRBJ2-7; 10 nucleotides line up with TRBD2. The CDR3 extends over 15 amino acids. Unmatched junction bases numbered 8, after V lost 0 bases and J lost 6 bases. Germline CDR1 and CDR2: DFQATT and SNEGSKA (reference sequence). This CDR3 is CSARDILAGSAEQYF. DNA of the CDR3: TGCAGTGCTAGAGATATACTAGCGGGGTCCGCCGAGCAGTACTTC.

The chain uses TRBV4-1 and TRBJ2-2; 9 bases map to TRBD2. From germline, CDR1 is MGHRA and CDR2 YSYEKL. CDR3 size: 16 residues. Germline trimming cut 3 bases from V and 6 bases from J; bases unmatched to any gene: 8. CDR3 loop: CASSQLAGALAGELFF. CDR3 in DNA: TGCGCCAGCAGCCAGTTAGCGGGAGCTCTGGCCGGGGAGCTGTTTTTT.